This is a list of T cell receptor beta chains from one sample in a study of cytomegalovirus exposure and HLA in healthy donors. Produced via immunoSEQ multiplex PCR; TCRdb's table is partial and in-frame only. In the table there are about 170,000 clones, 85% of which are singletons. Sequencing input: PBMCs. These receptors all stem from a man aged 18 to 29 in good health and CMV-seropositive. Both conserved end residues are trimmed from each CDR3. Fields, in order: CDR3 protein, clone size, J gene, V gene. Only part of the rows carry a size: once, few, many, or a class if the clone is expanded.

CDR3 protein: ASSTRTGKFEETQY
clone size: .
J gene: TRBJ2-5
V gene: TRBV21-1

CDR3 protein: ASFPSGRGGGYT
clone size: .
J gene: TRBJ1-2
V gene: TRBV6-1

CDR3 protein: ASSLRTDKSDTQY
clone size: .
J gene: TRBJ2-3
V gene: TRBV5-1

CDR3 protein: ASYRGGNTEAF
clone size: .
J gene: TRBJ1-1
V gene: TRBV6-6

CDR3 protein: ASSFGDSRNEQF
clone size: .
J gene: TRBJ2-1
V gene: TRBV7-2

CDR3 protein: APITRCRGRRNTIY
clone size: .
J gene: TRBJ1-3
V gene: TRBV19

CDR3 protein: ASSQTGAGEQY
clone size: .
J gene: TRBJ2-7
V gene: TRBV6-1

CDR3 protein: ASSFDSYNSPLH
clone size: .
J gene: TRBJ1-6
V gene: TRBV27

CDR3 protein: ASSFTSGGPSTDTQY
clone size: .
J gene: TRBJ2-3
V gene: TRBV5-6

CDR3 protein: ASTDPGGLSGYT
clone size: .
J gene: TRBJ1-2
V gene: TRBV19

CDR3 protein: ASSLGTSYEQY
clone size: .
J gene: TRBJ2-7
V gene: TRBV4-1

CDR3 protein: ASSPRGDYFNNEQF
clone size: .
J gene: TRBJ2-1
V gene: TRBV5-4

CDR3 protein: ASSVDRDPLGVGYT
clone size: .
J gene: TRBJ1-2
V gene: TRBV2

CDR3 protein: ASSLGRNTEAF
clone size: .
J gene: TRBJ1-1
V gene: TRBV7-3

CDR3 protein: AISGQMNTEAF
clone size: .
J gene: TRBJ1-1
V gene: TRBV10-3

CDR3 protein: SVVSAGNTEAF
clone size: few
J gene: TRBJ1-1
V gene: TRBV29-1

CDR3 protein: AWSVQGEKLF
clone size: few
J gene: TRBJ1-4
V gene: TRBV30

CDR3 protein: ASSPSLGGAYNEQF
clone size: few
J gene: TRBJ2-1
V gene: TRBV7-7

CDR3 protein: ASKGQNTDTQY
clone size: few
J gene: TRBJ2-3
V gene: TRBV27

CDR3 protein: ASSSDVDQPQH
clone size: .
J gene: TRBJ1-5
V gene: TRBV7-9

CDR3 protein: AWIRENTEAF
clone size: .
J gene: TRBJ1-1
V gene: TRBV30

CDR3 protein: ASSLYPYQPQH
clone size: .
J gene: TRBJ1-5
V gene: TRBV19

CDR3 protein: ASSLGEYGTSSEQY
clone size: once
J gene: TRBJ2-7
V gene: TRBV5-1

CDR3 protein: ASSAGGGGSEAF
clone size: once
J gene: TRBJ1-1
V gene: TRBV9

CDR3 protein: ASSLSGGAILDTEAF
clone size: few
J gene: TRBJ1-1
V gene: TRBV5-1

CDR3 protein: ASKFDRYSNQPQH
clone size: once
J gene: TRBJ1-5
V gene: TRBV19

CDR3 protein: AWSGTGGDEQY
clone size: .
J gene: TRBJ2-7
V gene: TRBV30

CDR3 protein: ASSLQGGRELF
clone size: .
J gene: TRBJ2-2
V gene: TRBV7-9

CDR3 protein: ASSPLWGGDGYT
clone size: .
J gene: TRBJ1-2
V gene: TRBV6-1

CDR3 protein: SARDSRIDGYT
clone size: .
J gene: TRBJ1-2
V gene: TRBV29-1

CDR3 protein: ASSSGGMNTEAF
clone size: once
J gene: TRBJ1-1
V gene: TRBV6-5

CDR3 protein: ASSVGTSAYNEQF
clone size: .
J gene: TRBJ2-1
V gene: TRBV9

CDR3 protein: ASSFWGVKETQY
clone size: few
J gene: TRBJ2-5
V gene: TRBV7-9

CDR3 protein: ASSETSGGLETQY
clone size: .
J gene: TRBJ2-5
V gene: TRBV6-4

CDR3 protein: ASSLGDRGRWEQY
clone size: .
J gene: TRBJ2-7
V gene: TRBV7-9